This note documents a single T cell receptor (beta chain) sequence. This clone's antigen is unknown. Base-call qualities are not available, and no considerably larger clone is one nucleotide away. The sample originates from a study of CD8+ T cells in alopecia areata (dated by TCRdb to between 2018 and 2020). In the study overall: Treated patients were enrolled in an open-label pilot trial of oral tofacitinib at 5 to 10 mg twice daily for moderate-to-severe alopecia areata. Patients stayed on tofacitinib for 6 to 18 months and then had 6 months of follow-up off drug so that delayed response and recurrence could be assessed. The SALT score, which quantifies the percentage of affected scalp surface area, was used to measure disease severity in treated patients. High-throughput TCRbeta sequencing was used to examine T cell clonal expansion in alopecia areata in both the C3H/HeJ mouse model and human patients. Scalp tissue and sorted CD4+ and CD8+ peripheral blood T cells from patchy and totalis/universalis alopecia areata patients and from healthy controls were covered by human TCRbeta sequencing. Tofacitinib-treated patients had biopsies at baseline and at 4 and 24 weeks of treatment, with a later scalp biopsy in several patients. Scalp clonality was compared among normal scalp (n=4), patchy alopecia areata scalp (n=8), and alopecia totalis/universalis scalp (n=8). The RNA source kit depended on sample type: the PAXgene miRNA kit for fixed scalp, the miRNeasy kit for PBMCs, and the RNeasy kit for mouse skin. TCRbeta CDR3 regions were amplified by immunoSEQ multiplex PCR using 35 Vbeta forward and 13 Jbeta reverse primers. Results and caveats for the whole study, not just this receptor: TCR sequences shared between patients were less clear than in mice, possibly partly because of HLA diversity in the patient population. Unlike mouse skin, which is dominated by gammadelta T cells, normal human skin has resident alphabeta T cells that are also sequenced, and this complicates analysis of the scalp TCR repertoire. Compared with normal scalp, lesional scalp, particularly in alopecia totalis/universalis, had higher clonality and more expanded CD8+ clones, which suggests antigenic drive. Because the treated cohort was small and had just a single nonresponder, larger studies are needed to establish links between baseline CD8+ expansion and response. With tofacitinib, both scalp clonality and the number of expanded CD8+ clones among the top 100 scalp clones went down significantly. Many expanded lesional clones were found to persist in scalp and blood during tofacitinib treatment, and relapse after treatment cessation may be partly explained by this persistence.

Libraries were made using the immunoSEQ multiplex PCR assay. RNA was extracted from all samples and reverse transcribed into cDNA, which served as template for TCR sequencing. SuperScript III was used to make first-strand cDNA, primed with a 2:1 mix of oligo-dT and random hexamers. A synthetic immune receptor repertoire was used to gauge amplification bias, and whatever bias remained was removed computationally. As for the authors' bioinformatics: Raw reads were preprocessed for error removal, and CDR3 was defined according to IMGT conventions as running from the conserved cysteine to phenylalanine. Clonality was calculated as 1 minus Shannon entropy normalized by log2 of the number of productive unique TCRs. Scalp TCRbeta sequences were cross-referenced with sorted blood CD4 and CD8 repertoires so that the CD4 or CD8 identity of scalp clones could be inferred. This is the immuneACCESS table as TCRdb keeps it, with only in-frame sequences that have V and J called. A part of the clones is gone; compared with another copy, unresolved V genes explain less than half, and the rest is unexplained. The V and J calls and clone size come from that table; D and trimming were worked out from the DNA. The sample table lists about 120,000 clones, approximately 52% of them with a count of one. The leading ten clones occupy 25% to 35% of the sample.

The germline V gene yields SQVTM for CDR1 and ANQGSEA for CDR2. Here V drops 2 bases and J drops 6 bases, and the junction holds 9 bases not matched to any gene. The CDR3 goes from the cysteine to the phenylalanine over 15 residues. CDR3 DNA is the only sequence kept; it has 45 bases, read in frame from the first base. Read against the paper, the sample's time point label means: less than five weeks on oral tofacitinib. The treatment or condition tag for this specimen amounts to: oral pan-JAK inhibitor, 5-10 mg twice daily. Lesional scalp punch biopsies and peripheral blood were collected from alopecia areata patients. PBMCs were isolated by density centrifugation and stained for CD3, CD4 and CD8, and CD4+ and CD8+ T cells were sorted on a FACSAria.

The input for sequencing was CD8+ T cells sorted from blood, taken at week 4, from a patient treated with tofacitinib. Recombination connected TRBV29-1 to TRBJ2-3; TRBD2 fits 9 bases in the junction. This clonotype was obtained from a human donor with alopecia areata. The nucleotides read TGCAGCGTTGAAATAACTAGCGGGTGGAGGGATACGCAGTATTTT. This sequence encodes CSVEITSGWRDTQYF.